The 5 T cell receptor beta chains given below trace back to one sample, sequenced in a study of control samples from healthy donors and cancer patients. Using immunoSEQ multiplex PCR, the repertoire was profiled, and TCRdb retains in-frame clones only, with some absent. The data contain approximately 70,000 clones, 84% of them singletons. Sequencing was carried out using blood. These receptors originate from a man aged 50 to 59 in good health.

This clone was seen only once. The V call is TRBV12-3 or TRBV12-4, the J call TRBJ2-7, with TRBD1 matching 11 bases. J lost 6 bases, V lost 5 bases, and 3 bases had no gene match. CDR3 size: 13 residues. The CDR3 region is CASSTGTGGEQYF. CDR3 sequence (DNA): TGTGCCAGCAGTACCGGGACAGGGGGCGAGCAGTACTTC.

The chain links TRBV6-5 to TRBJ2-7, with a possible D match to TRBD1 (5 bases). CDR3 length: 12 residues. Germline assignment: CDR1 MNHEY and CDR2 SVGAGI. V was clipped by 6 bases and J by 3 bases, with 9 bases between them. CDR3 bases: TGTGCCAGCAGGGCAGGGTTCTACGAGCAGTACTTC. Translation: CASRAGFYEQYF.

The J gene is TRBJ1-2, the V gene TRBV11-3, with D perhaps matching TRBD1 (6 bases). The CDR3 totals 13 residues. Trimming removed 5 bases from V and 6 bases from J, with 13 bases in between. The germline V gene has CDR1 SGHNT and CDR2 YENEEA. The CDR3 nucleotides are TGTGCCAGCAGCCCTCGACAGGCTAATGGCTACACCTTC. As protein: CASSPRQANGYTF.

This clone was observed a single time. A junction end diverges from the germline sequence, so it may reflect a read error. This chain links TRBV13 with TRBJ1-3; D is perhaps TRBD1 (5 bases). Looked up from germline, CDR1 is PRHDT and CDR2 is FYEKMQ (reference sequence). The CDR3 runs 14 residues. CDR3 loop: CASSVGTQVNTIYF. The CDR3 DNA reads as TGTGCCAGCAGCGTAGGGACGCAGGTGAACACCATATATTTT.

The chain uses TRBV6-2 or TRBV6-3 and TRBJ2-7; D is unresolved. The CDR3 contains 18 residues. CDR1 is MNHEY and CDR2 is SVGEGT in the germline V gene. Trimming took 0 bases from V and 0 from J, leaving 18 bases between them. CDR3 nucleotide sequence: TGTGCCAGCAGTTACTCGACGCAATCGAAGGAGAGCTCCTACGAGCAGTACTTC. It translates to CASSYSTQSKESSYEQYF.